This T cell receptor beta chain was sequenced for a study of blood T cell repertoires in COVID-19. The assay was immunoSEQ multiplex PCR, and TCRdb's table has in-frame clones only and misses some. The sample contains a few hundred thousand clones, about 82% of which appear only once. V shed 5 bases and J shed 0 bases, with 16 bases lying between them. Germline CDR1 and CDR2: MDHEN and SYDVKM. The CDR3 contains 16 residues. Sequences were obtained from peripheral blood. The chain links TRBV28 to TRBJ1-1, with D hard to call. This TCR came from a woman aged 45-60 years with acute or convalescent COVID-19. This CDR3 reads CASSPSGLLMNTEAFF. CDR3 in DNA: TGTGCCAGCAGTCCCTCCGGGTTGCTTATGAACACTGAAGCTTTCTTT.